These 2 T cell receptor beta chains originate from one sample sequenced in a study of beta chain features in type 1 diabetes. Findings and limits, study-wide: Across all four CD4+ subsets, people with type 1 diabetes showed modestly shorter TCRB CDR3s.

Since all of the isolated RNA was reverse transcribed, expressed TCRB transcripts were what got sequenced. This table comes from immunoSEQ multiplex PCR, and its TCRdb copy is limited to in-frame clones, with some not included. The data contain about 700,000 clones, 13% of them singletons. These receptors lack a known antigen. The material sequenced was naive CD4+ T cells from blood. The receptors were sampled from a man younger than 35 with type 1 diabetes.

The table lists this clone with a few counts. The chain recombines TRBV6-1 with TRBJ1-3; D is undetermined. This CDR3 has 16 amino acids. Per the germline V gene, CDR1 is MNHNS and CDR2 is SASEGT. Trimming pared 3 bases from V and 0 bases from J, leaving 12 bases between. The CDR3 loop is CASSDTATRSGNTIYF. CDR3 nucleotide sequence: TGTGCCAGCAGTGATACAGCAACCCGCTCTGGAAACACCATATATTTT.

This clone was observed a handful of times. The sample carries other DNA sequences with the same CDR3. V gene TRBV5-6 combines with J gene TRBJ1-2; a weak D match, TRBD1 (6 bases). Germline assignment: CDR1 SGHDT and CDR2 YYEEEE. V was trimmed by 0 bases and J by 3 bases, leaving 6 bases between them. The CDR3 length is 13 residues. CDR3 loop: CASSLGQDYGYTF. CDR3 DNA: TGTGCCAGCAGCTTGGGACAGGACTATGGCTACACCTTC.